A single sample gave rise to the 10 T cell receptor beta chains below, sequenced in a study of spatial heterogeneity in lung cancer (dated by TCRdb to the late 2010s). What the research found in general, with its limitations: A correlation was observed between the number of expanded intratumoral alpha and beta TCRs and the tumor nonsynonymous mutation count.

The sample's time point label, in plain terms: sample taken at primary tumor resection. The library was obtained by 5' RACE. The instrument given in TCRdb is NextSeq 500. TCRdb reanalyzed the raw reads on its own, using fastp at Q25 for trimming and MiXCR for clone calling, and kept in-frame beta chains. Every distinct CDR3 protein forms one entry, paired with its most common genes and DNA. The sample data list several thousand distinct CDR3 sequences, and about 8% of these were observed just once. Together, the top ten hold roughly 4.4% of the sample. Their antigens remain unidentified. The specimen comprised lung tumor tissue, sampled at surgery. The receptors were sampled from a male donor with early-stage non-small cell lung cancer.

This clonotype is labeled medium-sized (0.01 to 0.1%). The chain has TRBV6-6 and TRBJ2-5; 10 bases agree with TRBD2. The CDR3 is 17 residues long. The trim removed 6 bases at V and 5 bases at J, leaving 15 bases unmatched. Germline values: CDR1 MNHNY, CDR2 SVGAGI (reference sequence). CDR3 DNA: TGTGCCAGCAGCCGAATCACGGCTAGCGGGAGTTATGAGACCCAGTACTTC. It is translated as CASSRITASGSYETQYF.

By share of the sample, this clonotype is medium-sized. The rearrangement uses TRBV12-3 or TRBV12-4 and TRBJ1-1, with no clear D. V was trimmed by 3 bases and J by 6 bases, leaving 11 bases between them. The CDR3 consists of 13 residues. The CDR3 DNA reads TGTGCCAGCAGTTTGAAAGGGAAAGCTGAAGCTTTCTTT. Protein sequence: CASSLKGKAEAFF.

This clonotype was recorded many times. The rearrangement uses TRBV7-9 and TRBJ2-1, with a weak D call TRBD2 (6 bases). The CDR3 has 14 amino acids. Trimming stripped 5 bases from V and 10 bases from J, with 18 bases between. CDR1 and CDR2 from the germline V gene are SEHNR and FQNEAQ (reference sequence). The CDR3 sequence: CASSIPGLGREQFF. In DNA, the CDR3 is TGTGCCAGCAGCATCCCGGGACTCGGCAGGGAGCAGTTCTTC.

This clonotype is medium-sized within its sample. V and J are TRBV10-3 and TRBJ2-1; a weak D match, TRBD1 (5 bases). Per germline, CDR1 ENHRY and CDR2 SYGVKD. V shed 4 bases and J shed 6 bases, with 7 bases lying between them. The CDR3 extends over 12 amino acids. The CDR3 region is CAISAGANEQFF. DNA for the CDR3: TGTGCCATCAGTGCTGGGGCCAATGAGCAGTTCTTC.

In its sample, this clonotype ranks as medium-sized. The chain joins TRBV6-4 to TRBJ2-3, with 8 nucleotides matching TRBD1. This CDR3 spans 14 amino acids. Germline CDR1 reads MRHNA; CDR2 reads SNTAGT. V lost 10 bases and J lost 8; bases outside the gene matches: 14. The CDR3 is CATPDRGGLGTQYF. DNA for the CDR3: TGTGCCACCCCAGACAGGGGTGGTTTGGGTACGCAGTATTTT.

This clonotype was counted ten times or more. The chain employs TRBV2 and TRBJ2-1; 7 bases fit TRBD1. Per the germline V gene, CDR1 is SNHLY and CDR2 is FYNNEI. This CDR3 is 15 amino acids long. The trim removed 0 bases at V and 3 bases at J, leaving 2 bases unmatched. DNA of the CDR3: TGTGCCAGCAGTGAAGCTTCAGGGGGCTACAATGAGCAGTTCTTC. Protein: CASSEASGGYNEQFF.

There are many counts of this clonotype. The chain employs TRBV20-1 and TRBJ2-1; D remains ambiguous. Germline V gene sequence: CDR1 DFQATT, CDR2 SNEGSKA (reference sequence). CDR3 length: 13 amino acids. Trimming left V 6 bases short and J 3 bases short, with 12 bases between. The CDR3 spells CSAPTLYYNEQFF. As DNA, the CDR3 is TGCAGTGCCCCGACTCTTTACTACAATGAGCAGTTCTTC.

This clonotype is classed as medium-sized. The chain has TRBV9 and TRBJ1-6, with D perhaps matching TRBD1 (5 bases). The CDR3 contains 15 residues. Trimming cost V 0 bases and J 9 bases, with 13 bases left between them. Per the germline V gene, CDR1 is SGDLS and CDR2 is YYNGEE. CDR3 coding DNA: TGTGCCAGCAGCGTAGACCAGGGCCTATCTTCACCCCTCCACTTT. Its protein product is CASSVDQGLSSPLHF.

This clonotype is classed as medium-sized (0.01 to 0.1%). V is TRBV6-2 or TRBV6-3 and J is TRBJ1-1, with D maybe TRBD1 (6 bases). Germline CDR1 reads MNHEY; CDR2 reads SVGEGT. This CDR3 is built from 18 residues. Trimming left V 2 bases short and J 1 base short, with 20 bases between. In nucleotides, the CDR3 is TGTGCCAGCAGTTACCTGGGGGGCCGGCCACGACAGAACACTGAAGCTTTCTTT. Amino acid sequence: CASSYLGGRPRQNTEAFF.

By share, this clonotype ranks as medium-sized. The gene calls are TRBV6-6 and TRBJ2-7, with 7 positions matching TRBD2. The CDR3 is 13 amino acids. V shed 8 bases and J 5 bases; nucleotides not matched to a gene: 9. Per germline, CDR1 MNHNY and CDR2 SVGAGI (reference sequence). The CDR3 coding sequence is TGTGCCAGCCGGCGTGGGGGGGAGAACGAGCAGTACTTC. Protein product: CASRRGGENEQYF.